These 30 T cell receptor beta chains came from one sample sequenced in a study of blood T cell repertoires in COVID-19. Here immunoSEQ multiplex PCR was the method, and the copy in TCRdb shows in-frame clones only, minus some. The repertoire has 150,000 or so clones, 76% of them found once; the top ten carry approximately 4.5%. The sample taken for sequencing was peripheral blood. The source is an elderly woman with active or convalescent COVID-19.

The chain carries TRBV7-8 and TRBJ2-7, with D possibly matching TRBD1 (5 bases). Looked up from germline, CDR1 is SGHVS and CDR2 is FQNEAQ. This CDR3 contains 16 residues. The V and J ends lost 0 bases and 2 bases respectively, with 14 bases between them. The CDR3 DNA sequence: TGTGCCAGCAGCTTAGCGGACCAGGGTAGCCCCTACGAGCAGTACTTC. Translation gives CASSLADQGSPYEQYF.

CDR3 nucleotides: TGTGCCAGCAGCCCAGGTCCGGAGGGGAATGAGCAGTTCTTC. This codes for CASSPGPEGNEQFF. The rearrangement joins TRBV7-3 to TRBJ2-1; D is perhaps TRBD2 (6 bases). CDR1 and CDR2 (germline): SGHTA, FQGTGA. The germline V and J ends were trimmed by 5 bases and 7 bases, with 15 bases remaining between them. This CDR3 region has 14 residues.

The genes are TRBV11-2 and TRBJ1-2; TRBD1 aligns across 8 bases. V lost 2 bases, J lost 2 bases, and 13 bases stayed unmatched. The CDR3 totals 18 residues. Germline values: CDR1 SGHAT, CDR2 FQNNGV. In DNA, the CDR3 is TGTGCCAGCAGCTTATTGAGGAACCAGGGGGCGAGGAACTATGGCTACACCTTC. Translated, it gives CASSLLRNQGARNYGYTF.

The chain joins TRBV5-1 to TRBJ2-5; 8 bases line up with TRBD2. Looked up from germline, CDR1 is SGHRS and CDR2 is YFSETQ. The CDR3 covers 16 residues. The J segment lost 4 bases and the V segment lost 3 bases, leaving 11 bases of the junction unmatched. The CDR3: CASSSLRGSGAETQYF. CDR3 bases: TGCGCCAGCAGCTCGCTCCGAGGTAGCGGGGCAGAGACCCAGTACTTC.

This CDR3 reads CASSLLGRVFHEQYF. The CDR3 nucleotides read TGCGCCAGCAGCTTGTTGGGCAGGGTCTTCCACGAGCAGTACTTC. This sequence joins TRBV5-1 and TRBJ2-7; D is possibly TRBD1 (5 bases). The V gene's germline CDR1 is SGHRS and CDR2 YFSETQ. V shed 1 base and J shed 5 bases, with 16 bases lying between them. The CDR3 runs to 15 residues. The complete variable domain, with remaining parts taken from reference TRBV5-1 and TRBJ2-7, reads KAGVTQTPRYLIKTRGQQVTLSCSPISGHRSVSWYQQTPGQGLQFLFEYFSETQRNKGNFPGRFSGRQFSNSRSEMNVSTLELGDSALYLCASSLLGRVFHEQYFGPGTRLTVT.

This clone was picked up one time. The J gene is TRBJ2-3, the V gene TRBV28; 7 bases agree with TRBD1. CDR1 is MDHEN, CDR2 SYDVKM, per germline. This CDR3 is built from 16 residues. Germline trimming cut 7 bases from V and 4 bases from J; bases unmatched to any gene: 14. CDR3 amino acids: CASTRRFGQDADTQYF. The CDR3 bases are TGTGCCAGCACCCGCCGGTTCGGACAGGACGCAGATACGCAGTATTTT.

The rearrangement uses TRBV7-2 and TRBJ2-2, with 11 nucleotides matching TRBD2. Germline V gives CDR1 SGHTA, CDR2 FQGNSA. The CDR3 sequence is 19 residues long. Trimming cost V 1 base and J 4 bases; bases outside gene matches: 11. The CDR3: CASSLVPSGGTGGTGELFF. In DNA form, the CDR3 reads TGTGCCAGCAGCTTAGTTCCTAGCGGGGGGACAGGTGGCACCGGGGAGCTGTTTTTT.

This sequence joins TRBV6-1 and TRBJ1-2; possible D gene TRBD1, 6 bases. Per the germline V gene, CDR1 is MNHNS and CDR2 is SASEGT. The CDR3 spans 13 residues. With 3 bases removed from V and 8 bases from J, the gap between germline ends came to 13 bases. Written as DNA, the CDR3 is TGTGCCAGCAGTGACACCGGCGACAGGGGCTACACCTTC. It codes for CASSDTGDRGYTF.

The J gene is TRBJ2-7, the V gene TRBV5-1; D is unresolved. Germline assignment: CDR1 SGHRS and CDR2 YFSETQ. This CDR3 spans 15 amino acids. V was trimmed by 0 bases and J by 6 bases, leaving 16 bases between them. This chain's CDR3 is CASSLGASSRAEQYF. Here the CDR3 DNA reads TGCGCCAGCAGCTTGGGGGCCTCATCGAGAGCCGAGCAGTACTTC.

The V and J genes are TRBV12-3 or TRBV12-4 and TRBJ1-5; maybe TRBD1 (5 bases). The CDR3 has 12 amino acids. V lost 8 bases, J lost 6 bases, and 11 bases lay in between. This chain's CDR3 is CASRRGSQPQHF. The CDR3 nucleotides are TGTGCCAGCCGGCGGGGCTCTCAGCCCCAGCATTTT.

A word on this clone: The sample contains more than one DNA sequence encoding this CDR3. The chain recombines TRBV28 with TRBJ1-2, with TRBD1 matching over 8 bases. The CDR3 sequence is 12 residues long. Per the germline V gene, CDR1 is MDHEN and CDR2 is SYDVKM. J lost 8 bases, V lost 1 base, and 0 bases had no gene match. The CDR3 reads CASSLSGGGYTF. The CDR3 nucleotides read TGTGCCAGCAGTTTATCAGGGGGCGGCTACACCTTC.

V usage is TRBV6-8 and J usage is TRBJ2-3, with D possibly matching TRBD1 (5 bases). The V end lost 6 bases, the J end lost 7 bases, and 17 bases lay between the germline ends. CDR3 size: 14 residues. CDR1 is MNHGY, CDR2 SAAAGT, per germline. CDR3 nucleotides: TGTGCCAGCAGCACTTGGGGCCGAACGAATACGCAGTATTTT. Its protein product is CASSTWGRTNTQYF.

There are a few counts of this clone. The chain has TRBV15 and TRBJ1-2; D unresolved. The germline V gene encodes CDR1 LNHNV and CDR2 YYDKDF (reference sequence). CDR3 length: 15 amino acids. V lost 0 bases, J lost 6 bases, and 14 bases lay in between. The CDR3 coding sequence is TGTGCCACCAGCAGAGATCCAAGAACTCTGCATGGCTACACCTTC. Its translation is CATSRDPRTLHGYTF.

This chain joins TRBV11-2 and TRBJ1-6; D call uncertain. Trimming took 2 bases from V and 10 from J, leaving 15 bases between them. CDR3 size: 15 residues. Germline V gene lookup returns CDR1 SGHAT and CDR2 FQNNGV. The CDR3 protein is CASSLNPGSISPLHF. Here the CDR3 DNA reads TGTGCCAGCAGCTTAAATCCGGGGTCTATATCACCCCTCCACTTT.

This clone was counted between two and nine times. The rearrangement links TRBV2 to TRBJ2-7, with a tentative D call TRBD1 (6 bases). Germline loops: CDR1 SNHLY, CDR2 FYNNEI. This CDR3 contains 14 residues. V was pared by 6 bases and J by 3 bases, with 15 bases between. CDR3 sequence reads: CASRPGTTDYEQYF. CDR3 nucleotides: TGTGCCAGCAGGCCCGGGACAACTGACTACGAGCAGTACTTC.

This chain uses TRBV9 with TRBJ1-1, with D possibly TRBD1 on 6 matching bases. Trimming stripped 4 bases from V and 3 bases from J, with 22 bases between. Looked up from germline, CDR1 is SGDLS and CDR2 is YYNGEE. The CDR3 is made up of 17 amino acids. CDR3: CASSPKDRNVWDTEAFF. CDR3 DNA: TGTGCCAGCAGCCCAAAGGACAGAAACGTATGGGACACTGAAGCTTTCTTT.

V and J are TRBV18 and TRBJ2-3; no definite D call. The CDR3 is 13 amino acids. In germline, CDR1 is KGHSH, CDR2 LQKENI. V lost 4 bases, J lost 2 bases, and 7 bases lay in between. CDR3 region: CASSRVLTDTQYF. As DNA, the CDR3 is TGTGCCAGCTCACGAGTACTCACAGATACGCAGTATTTT.

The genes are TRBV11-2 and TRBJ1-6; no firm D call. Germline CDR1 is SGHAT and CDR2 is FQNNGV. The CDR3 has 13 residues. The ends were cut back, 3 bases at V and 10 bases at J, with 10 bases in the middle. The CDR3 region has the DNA TGTGCCAGCAGCTTCCCCTACCCGTCACCCCTCCACTTT. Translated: CASSFPYPSPLHF.

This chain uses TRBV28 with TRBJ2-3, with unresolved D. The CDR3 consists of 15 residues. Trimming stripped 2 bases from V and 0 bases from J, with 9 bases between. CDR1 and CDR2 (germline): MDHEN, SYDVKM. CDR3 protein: CASSLAIPSTDTQYF. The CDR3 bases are TGTGCCAGCAGTTTAGCGATCCCTAGCACAGATACGCAGTATTTT.

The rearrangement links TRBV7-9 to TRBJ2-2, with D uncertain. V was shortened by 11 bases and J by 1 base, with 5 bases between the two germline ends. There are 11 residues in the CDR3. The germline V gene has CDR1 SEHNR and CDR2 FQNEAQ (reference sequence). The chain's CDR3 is CAGQNTGELFF. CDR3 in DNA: TGTGCCGGCCAGAACACCGGGGAGCTGTTTTTT.

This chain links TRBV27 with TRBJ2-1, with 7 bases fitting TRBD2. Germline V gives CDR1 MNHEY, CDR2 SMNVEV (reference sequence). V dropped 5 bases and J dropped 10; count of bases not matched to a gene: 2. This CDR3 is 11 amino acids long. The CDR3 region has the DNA TGTGCCAGCAGTCGGGGGGACGAGCAGTTCTTC. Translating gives CASSRGDEQFF.

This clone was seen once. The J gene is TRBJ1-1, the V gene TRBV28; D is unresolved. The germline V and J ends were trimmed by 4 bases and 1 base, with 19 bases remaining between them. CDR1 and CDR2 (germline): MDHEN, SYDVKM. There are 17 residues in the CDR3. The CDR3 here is CASSSPGIPSKNTEAFF. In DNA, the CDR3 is TGTGCCAGCAGTTCGCCCGGGATCCCTTCGAAGAACACTGAAGCTTTCTTT. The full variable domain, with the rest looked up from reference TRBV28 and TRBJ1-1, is DVKVTQSSRYLVKRTGEKVFLECVQDMDHENMFWYRQDPGLGLRLIYFSYDVKMKEKGDIPEGYSVSREKKERFSLILESASTNQTSMYLCASSSPGIPSKNTEAFFGQGTRLTVV.

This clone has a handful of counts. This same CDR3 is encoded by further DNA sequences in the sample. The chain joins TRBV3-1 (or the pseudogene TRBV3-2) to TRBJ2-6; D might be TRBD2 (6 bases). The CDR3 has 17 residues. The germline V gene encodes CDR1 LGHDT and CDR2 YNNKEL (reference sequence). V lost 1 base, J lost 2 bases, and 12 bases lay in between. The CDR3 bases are TGTGCCAGCAGCCAAGTTCCCCGGGGGACTGGGGCCAACGTCCTGACTTTC. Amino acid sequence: CASSQVPRGTGANVLTF.

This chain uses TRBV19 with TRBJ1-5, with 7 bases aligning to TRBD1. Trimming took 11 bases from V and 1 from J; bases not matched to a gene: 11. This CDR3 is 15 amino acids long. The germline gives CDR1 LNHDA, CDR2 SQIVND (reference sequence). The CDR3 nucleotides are TGTGCCGGGCGCGAGACAGGGACAAGCAATCAGCCCCAGCATTTT. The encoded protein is CAGRETGTSNQPQHF.

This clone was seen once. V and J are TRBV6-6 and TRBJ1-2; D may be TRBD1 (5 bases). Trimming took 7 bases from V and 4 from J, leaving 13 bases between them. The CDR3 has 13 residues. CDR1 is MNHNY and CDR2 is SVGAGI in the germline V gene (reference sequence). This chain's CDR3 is CASTLAGTYGYTF. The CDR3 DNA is TGTGCCAGCACACTAGCAGGGACCTATGGCTACACCTTC.

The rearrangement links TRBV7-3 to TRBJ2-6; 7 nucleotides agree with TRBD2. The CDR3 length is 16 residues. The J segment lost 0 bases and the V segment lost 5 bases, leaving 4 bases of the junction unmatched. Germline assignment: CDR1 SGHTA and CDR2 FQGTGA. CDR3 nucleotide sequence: TGTGCCAGCAGCGAGCGGGGAGGCTCTGGGGCCAACGTCCTGACTTTC. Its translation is CASSERGGSGANVLTF.

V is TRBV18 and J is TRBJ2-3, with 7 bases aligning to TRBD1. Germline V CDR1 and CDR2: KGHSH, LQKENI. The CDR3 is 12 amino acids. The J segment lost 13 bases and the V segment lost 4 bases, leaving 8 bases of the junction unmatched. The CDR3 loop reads CASSLLDREKYF. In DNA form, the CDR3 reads TGTGCCAGCTCACTCTTAGACAGGGAAAAGTATTTT.

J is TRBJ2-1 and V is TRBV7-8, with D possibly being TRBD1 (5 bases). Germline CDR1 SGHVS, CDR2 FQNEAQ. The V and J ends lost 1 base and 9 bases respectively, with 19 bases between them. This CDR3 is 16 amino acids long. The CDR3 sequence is CASSLVLGESRAEQFF. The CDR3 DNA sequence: TGTGCCAGCAGCTTAGTTCTAGGGGAATCCCGGGCTGAGCAGTTCTTC.

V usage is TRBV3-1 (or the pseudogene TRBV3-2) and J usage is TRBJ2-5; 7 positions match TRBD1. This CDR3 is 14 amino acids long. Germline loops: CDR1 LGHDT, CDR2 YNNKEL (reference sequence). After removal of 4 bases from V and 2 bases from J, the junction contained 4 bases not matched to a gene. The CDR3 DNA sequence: TGTGCCAGCAGCCCAGACAGGGTTCAAGAGACCCAGTACTTC. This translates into CASSPDRVQETQYF.

The CDR3 nucleotides are TGCGCCAGCAGCACCGAGAGCGTTAGCTATGGCTACACCTTC. It is translated as CASSTESVSYGYTF. The V call is TRBV5-1, the J call TRBJ1-2; no firm D call. The length of the CDR3 is 14 residues. Trimming took off 4 bases at V and 4 bases at J, with 14 bases between the two ends. Per germline, CDR1 SGHRS and CDR2 YFSETQ.